The 21 T cell receptor beta chains presented below share a single source sample, sequenced in a study of cytomegalovirus exposure and HLA in healthy donors. Primers: 60 Vbeta forward and 13 Jbeta reverse. TCRdb's copy holds only in-frame clones and misses some; the assay was immunoSEQ multiplex PCR. This repertoire shows hundreds of thousands of clones, around 89% found once; its top ten account for over 0.95%. The specimen was PBMCs. These receptors were taken from a woman aged 18-35 years in good health and CMV-seronegative.

The J gene is TRBJ2-7, the V gene TRBV6-5; 8 bases line up with TRBD2. The CDR3 has 14 amino acids. Germline loops: CDR1 MNHEY, CDR2 SVGAGI. The junction had 8 bases not matched to a gene; V was cut back by 6 bases and J by 4 bases. The CDR3 loop reads CASRRAGVRYEQYF. In nucleotides, the CDR3 is TGTGCCAGCAGACGAGCGGGAGTTCGGTACGAGCAGTACTTC.

This rearrangement joins TRBV7-9 to TRBJ2-7; TRBD1 aligns across 10 bases. This CDR3 contains 14 residues. With 5 bases clipped from V and 3 bases from J, the junction kept 4 bases outside the gene matches. Germline V lookup: CDR1 SEHNR, CDR2 FQNEAQ (reference sequence). CDR3 amino acids: CASSDRDRGYEQYF. The CDR3 bases are TGTGCCAGCAGCGACCGGGACAGGGGCTACGAGCAGTACTTC.

The sample holds one count of this clone. The chain carries TRBV7-9 and TRBJ1-1; D remains unclear. V gave up 3 bases and J gave up 5 bases, with 4 bases separating them. The length of the CDR3 is 11 residues. Germline loops: CDR1 SEHNR, CDR2 FQNEAQ (reference sequence). CDR3 bases: TGTGCCAGCAGCTTTCAAACTGAAGCTTTCTTT. Translation: CASSFQTEAFF.

V and J are TRBV6-5 and TRBJ1-3; D unresolved. The CDR3 is 14 residues long. Trimming took off 6 bases at V and 0 bases at J, with 9 bases between the two ends. The V gene's germline CDR1 is MNHEY and CDR2 SVGAGI. The DNA for the CDR3 is TGTGCCAGCAGCGGGAGCCACTCTGGAAACACCATATATTTT. This gives the protein CASSGSHSGNTIYF.

The rearrangement joins TRBV27 to TRBJ2-1; D not resolved. CDR1 MNHEY and CDR2 SMNVEV come from the germline V gene (reference sequence). This CDR3 comprises 15 residues. V lost 4 bases and J 0 bases, leaving 10 bases between the germline ends. CDR3 in amino acids: CASSSTWSSYNEQFF. Here the CDR3 DNA reads TGTGCCAGCAGTTCCACTTGGAGCTCCTACAATGAGCAGTTCTTC.

The chain links TRBV12-5 to TRBJ1-1; possible D gene TRBD1, 6 bases. Between the trimmed V and J ends, which lost 2 bases and 3 bases, there was a span of 19 bases. Germline assignment: CDR1 LGHNT and CDR2 FRNRAP. This CDR3 region has 17 residues. CDR3 protein: CASGLSAGRGWDTEAFF. The DNA of the CDR3 is TGTGCTAGTGGTTTGTCGGCAGGCAGGGGATGGGACACTGAAGCTTTCTTT.

This chain links TRBV5-4 with TRBJ2-5; TRBD2 matches 9 bases. The CDR3 has 14 amino acids. V lost 5 bases to trimming and J lost 5 bases; unmatched junction nucleotides: 7. Germline CDR1 reads SGHNT; CDR2 reads YYREEE (reference sequence). The CDR3 region is CASSRGGDRETQYF. The CDR3 DNA reads as TGTGCCAGCAGTCGCGGGGGGGACCGGGAGACCCAGTACTTC.

The rearrangement uses TRBV5-1 and TRBJ1-1; tentatively, D is TRBD1 (5 bases). V lost 3 bases to trimming and J lost 2 bases, with 8 bases between them. The germline CDR1 and CDR2 sequences are SGHRS and YFSETQ. This CDR3 spans 13 amino acids. CDR3 residues: CASSYGGNTEAFF. CDR3 sequence (DNA): TGCGCCAGCAGCTACGGGGGAAACACTGAAGCTTTCTTT.

This sequence joins TRBV6-5 and TRBJ2-6; D may be TRBD2 (5 bases). The CDR3 has 16 amino acids. V dropped 0 bases and J dropped 0 bases, with 6 bases sitting between them. Germline V gene data show CDR1 as MNHEY and CDR2 as SVGAGI. CDR3 residues: CASSYSRGSGANVLTF. CDR3 bases: TGTGCCAGCAGTTACTCCCGGGGCTCTGGGGCCAACGTCCTGACTTTC.

The chain joins TRBV5-1 to TRBJ2-1; the match to TRBD2 covers 7 bases. CDR1 is SGHRS, CDR2 YFSETQ, per germline. This CDR3 has 15 residues. V shed 4 bases and J 5 bases; nucleotides not matched to a gene: 9. CDR3 protein: CASSPAGPQNNEQFF. The CDR3 DNA reads TGCGCCAGCAGCCCAGCGGGGCCTCAAAACAATGAGCAGTTCTTC.

This chain connects TRBV9 to TRBJ2-7; maybe TRBD2 (6 bases). V was cut by 3 bases and J by 0 bases, with 19 bases left in between. This CDR3 is 17 amino acids long. Germline CDR1 SGDLS, CDR2 YYNGEE. The CDR3 here is CASSANPGTAISYEQYF. CDR3 coding DNA: TGTGCCAGCAGCGCAAATCCCGGGACTGCTATCTCCTACGAGCAGTACTTC.

The CDR3 loop is CASNQGSTEAFF. The CDR3 DNA is TGTGCCAGTAATCAGGGGAGTACTGAAGCTTTCTTT. V and J are TRBV19 and TRBJ1-1; D perhaps matches TRBD1 (6 bases). Germline assignment: CDR1 LNHDA and CDR2 SQIVND (reference sequence). The CDR3 loop spans 12 amino acids. Between the trimmed V and J ends, which lost 7 bases and 5 bases, there was a span of 11 bases.

The CDR3 bases are TGTGCCATCAGTCAACCGGGACTAGAGTTGGAGACCCAGTACTTC. This sequence encodes CAISQPGLELETQYF. J is TRBJ2-5 and V is TRBV10-3, with TRBD2 identical over 8 bases. V was clipped by 5 bases and J by 5 bases; unmatched bases: 10. This CDR3 contains 15 residues. The germline V gene encodes CDR1 ENHRY and CDR2 SYGVKD.

This sequence joins TRBV4-3 and TRBJ2-7; 8 bases are a match to TRBD2. In germline, CDR1 is LGHNA, CDR2 YSLEER. The CDR3 covers 15 residues. Trimming at V came to 1 base and at J to 4 bases, leaving 6 bases not matched to a gene. The CDR3 protein is CASSQVSGATYEQYF. CDR3 coding DNA: TGCGCCAGCAGCCAAGTTAGCGGGGCGACGTACGAGCAGTACTTC.

This clone was counted only a few times. The genes are TRBV21-1 and TRBJ1-5; the DNA was not used to check the table's D call, TRBD1. TRBV21-1 constitutes a pseudogene. This CDR3 region has 15 residues. The CDR3 DNA reads as TGTGCCAGGAGCGTCCAGGGGCCACCTAATCAGCCCCAGCATTTT. The encoded protein is CARSVQGPPNQPQHF.

The chain combines TRBV7-9 with TRBJ1-2; TRBD1 agrees at 8 bases. CDR1 and CDR2 from the germline V gene are SEHNR and FQNEAQ (reference sequence). The CDR3 sequence is 15 residues long. V lost 5 bases, J lost 0 bases, and 5 bases stayed unmatched. The CDR3 is CASSPGTGPNYGYTF. The CDR3 nucleotides are TGTGCCAGCAGCCCAGGGACAGGCCCTAACTATGGCTACACCTTC.

CDR3 residues: CASSESTVNEQYF. The DNA of the CDR3 is TGCGCCAGCAGTGAGTCGACAGTGAACGAGCAGTACTTC. The chain employs TRBV10-1 and TRBJ2-5; D perhaps matches TRBD1 (5 bases). The J call may be mistaken, given a closer DNA end match to TRBJ2-7. CDR3 size: 13 residues. CDR1 and CDR2 (germline): WNHNN, SYGVQD (reference sequence).

The V call is TRBV6-7, the J call TRBJ1-5, with TRBD1 identical over 9 bases. TRBV6-7 is reported as an ORF; its role is uncertain. The CDR3 covers 17 residues. J lost 0 bases, V lost 6 bases, and 9 bases had no gene match. CDR3 in amino acids: CASSRPGTGYSNQPQHF. CDR3 nucleotides: TGTGCCAGCAGCCGACCCGGGACAGGGTATAGCAATCAGCCCCAGCATTTT.

The CDR3 DNA is TGTGCCAGCAGCCCCTCGACACCAGCTTACGAGCAGTACTTC. It yields the protein CASSPSTPAYEQYF. The gene calls are TRBV5-5 and TRBJ2-7; D is unclear. V was pared by 4 bases and J by 4 bases, with 15 bases between. The germline CDR1 and CDR2 sequences are SGHKS and YYEKEE (reference sequence). The CDR3 is made up of 14 amino acids.

This clone was recorded a few times. The rearrangement uses TRBV6-1 and TRBJ1-1; TRBD1 might be the D (6 bases). Trimming took off 2 bases at V and 1 base at J, with 11 bases between the two ends. The CDR3 has 15 amino acids. Germline CDR1 reads MNHNS; CDR2 reads SASEGT. The CDR3 loop is CASSERKGGNTEAFF. CDR3 bases: TGTGCCAGCAGTGAACGTAAAGGGGGGAACACTGAAGCTTTCTTT.

The chain recombines TRBV10-3 with TRBJ1-2, with a possible D match to TRBD1 (5 bases). The CDR3 spans 16 residues. Deletions cut 4 bases from V and 6 bases from J, with 21 bases between. Germline CDR1 is ENHRY and CDR2 is SYGVKD. The CDR3 nucleotides read TGTGCCATCAGTGGAACAGGTCTAGGATTTGGTGATGGCTACACCTTC. As protein: CAISGTGLGFGDGYTF.